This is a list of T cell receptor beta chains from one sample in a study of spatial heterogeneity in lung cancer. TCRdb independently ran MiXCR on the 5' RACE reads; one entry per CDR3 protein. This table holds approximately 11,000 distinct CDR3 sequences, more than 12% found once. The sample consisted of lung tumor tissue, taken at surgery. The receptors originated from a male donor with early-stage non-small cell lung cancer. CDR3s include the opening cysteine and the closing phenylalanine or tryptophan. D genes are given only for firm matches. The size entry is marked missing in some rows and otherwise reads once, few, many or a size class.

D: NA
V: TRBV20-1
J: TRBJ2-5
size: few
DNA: TGCAGTGCTAGACAAACAACCAGAATGTCCAGATATGGGACCCAGTACTTC
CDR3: CSARQTTRMSRYGTQYF

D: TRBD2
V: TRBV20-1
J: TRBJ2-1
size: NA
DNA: TGCAGTGCCCAGACTAGCGGGAGCAGATATGAGCAGTTCTTC
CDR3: CSAQTSGSRYEQFF

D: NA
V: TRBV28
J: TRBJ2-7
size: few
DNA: TGTGCCAGCAGTTTACACGGGACCTACGAGCAGTACTTC
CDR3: CASSLHGTYEQYF

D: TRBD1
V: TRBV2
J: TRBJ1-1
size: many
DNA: TGTGCCAGCATCAGACAGGGGAGGGACACTGAAGCTTTCTTT
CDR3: CASIRQGRDTEAFF

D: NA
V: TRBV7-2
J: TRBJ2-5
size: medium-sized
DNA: TGTGCCAGCAGGGTTCGGGGGACCCAGTACTTC
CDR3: CASRVRGTQYF

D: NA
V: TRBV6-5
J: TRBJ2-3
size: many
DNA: TGTGCCAGCAGTATGACTAGAGCGTCTCGCACAGATACGCAGTATTTT
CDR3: CASSMTRASRTDTQYF

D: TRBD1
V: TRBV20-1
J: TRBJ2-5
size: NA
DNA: TGCAGTGCTTGGGACAGGGCAGGCCAAGAGACCCAGTACTTC
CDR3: CSAWDRAGQETQYF

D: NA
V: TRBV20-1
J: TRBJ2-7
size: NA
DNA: TGCAGTGCTAGATTGGACAGTTTGGAGCAGTACTTC
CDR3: CSARLDSLEQYF

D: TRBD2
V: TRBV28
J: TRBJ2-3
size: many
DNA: TGTGCCAGCAGTTTATTTAGCGGGAGGGCCCAAGATACGCAGTATTTT
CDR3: CASSLFSGRAQDTQYF

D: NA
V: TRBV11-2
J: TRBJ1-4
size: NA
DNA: TGTGCCAGCAGCCGAACCGGGACCAGGACGGGGGAAAAACTGTTTTTT
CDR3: CASSRTGTRTGEKLFF

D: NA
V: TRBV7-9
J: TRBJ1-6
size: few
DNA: TGTGCCAGCAGCCCTTTAGCGGGGGCGAATTCACCCCTCCACTTT
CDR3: CASSPLAGANSPLHF

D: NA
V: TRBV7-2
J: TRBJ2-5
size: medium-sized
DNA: TGTGCCAGCAGCTCATCCGGGAGTCACCCGGAGACCCAGTACTTC
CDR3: CASSSSGSHPETQYF

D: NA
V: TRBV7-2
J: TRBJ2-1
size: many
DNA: TGTGCCAGCAGCTTAGTGCAGGTAAACTACAATGAGCAGTTCTTC
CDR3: CASSLVQVNYNEQFF

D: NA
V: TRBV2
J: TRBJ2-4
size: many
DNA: TGTGCCACCCTCGACTGGCCTCGGGGGTCCAAAAACATTCAGTACTTC
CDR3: CATLDWPRGSKNIQYF

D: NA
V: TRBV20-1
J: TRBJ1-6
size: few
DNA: TGCAGTGCTAGGACACGGATATTATCACCCCTCCACTTT
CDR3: CSARTRILSPLHF

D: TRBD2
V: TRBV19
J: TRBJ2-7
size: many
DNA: TGTGCCAGTAGTAACCCCTTATCCACTAGCGGGAACTCCTACGAGCAGTACTTC
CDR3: CASSNPLSTSGNSYEQYF

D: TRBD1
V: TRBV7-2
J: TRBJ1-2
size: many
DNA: TGTGCCAGCAGCTTTCGTTCCGGGACAGCTAACTATGGCTACACCTTC
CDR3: CASSFRSGTANYGYTF

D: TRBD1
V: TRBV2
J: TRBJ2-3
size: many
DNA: TGTGCCAGCAGAGACGGGGACAGGGCGAGGGATACGCAGTATTTT
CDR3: CASRDGDRARDTQYF

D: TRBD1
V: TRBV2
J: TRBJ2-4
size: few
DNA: TGTGCCAGCAGGATGATGGACAGGGGAAAAAACATTCAGTACTTC
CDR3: CASRMMDRGKNIQYF

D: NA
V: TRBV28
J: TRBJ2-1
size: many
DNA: TGTGCCAGCAGTTTAGGCTACTCAGCCTACAATGAGCAGTTCTTC
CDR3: CASSLGYSAYNEQFF

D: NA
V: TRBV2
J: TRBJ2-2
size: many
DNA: TGTGCCAGCCTGCTAGCTTTAAACACCGGGGAGCTGTTTTTT
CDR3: CASLLALNTGELFF

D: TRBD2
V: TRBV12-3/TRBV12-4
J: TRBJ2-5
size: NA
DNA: TGTGCCAGCACCCAGGGGGTAGCGGGAGGAGGAGAGACCCAGTACTTC
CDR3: CASTQGVAGGGETQYF

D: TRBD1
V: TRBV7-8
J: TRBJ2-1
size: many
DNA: TGTGCCAGCAGCTTAGAGGGACAGGGGGCGCAGGATGAGCAGTTCTTC
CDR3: CASSLEGQGAQDEQFF

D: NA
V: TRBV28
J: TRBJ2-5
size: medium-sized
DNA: TGTGCCAGCTCTTGGCAGGGTTGGCAAGAGACCCAGTACTTC
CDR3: CASSWQGWQETQYF

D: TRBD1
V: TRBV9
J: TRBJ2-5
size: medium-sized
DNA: TGTGCCAGCAGCCCCCGGACAGGGGTAGAGACCCAGTACTTC
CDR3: CASSPRTGVETQYF

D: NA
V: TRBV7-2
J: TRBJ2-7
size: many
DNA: TGTGCCAGCAGCTCACAGACTAGTCAGCACGAGCAGTACTTC
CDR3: CASSSQTSQHEQYF

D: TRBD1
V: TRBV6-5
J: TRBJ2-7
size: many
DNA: TGTGCCAGCAGTTACTCAGGGCCGACAGGGGCTGGTGGAGAGCAGTACTTC
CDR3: CASSYSGPTGAGGEQYF